This TCR beta chain was captured in a study of identical twins. After template switching added a universal primer site, the resulting cDNA carried unique molecular identifiers. TCRdb fed the 5' RACE reads into MiXCR, producing one record per CDR3 protein. The data hold about 470,000 distinct CDR3 sequences, with 20% to 25% observed a single time. The V gene's germline CDR1 is SQVTM and CDR2 ANQGSEA. This CDR3 is built from 13 residues. V was pared by 6 bases and J by 7 bases, with 18 bases between. These data were also filed under a second study, of T cells expressing NK-cell markers.

Material for sequencing was CD4+ T cells sorted from blood. The chain is built from TRBV29-1 and TRBJ2-5; possible D gene TRBD1, 6 bases. The sequence derives from a woman in her late teens or twenties in good health. The CDR3, as DNA: TGCAGCGTAACTTCAGGACAGAGCGGGACCCAGTACTTC. This sequence encodes CSVTSGQSGTQYF.